Shown below are 16 T cell receptor beta chains from a single sample sequenced in a study of post-analysis software for immune sequencing data. Findings and caveats of the study: TRBV5-6, TRBV5-1 and TRBV20-1 belonged to a set of a handful of TRBV segments that were more frequent in patients than controls.

The authors incorporated unique molecular identifiers into the TCR beta cDNA libraries. TCRdb reprocessed the PCR reads via MiXCR and lists one record per CDR3 protein. The data hold roughly 540,000 distinct CDR3 sequences, with around 36% observed a single time. No antigens are known for them. Sample: blood. These TCRs come from a girl under 18 with multiple sclerosis.

This rearrangement joins TRBV5-5 to TRBJ2-5; D remains ambiguous. Deletions cut 0 bases from V and 3 bases from J, with 9 bases between. The CDR3 runs 14 residues. Germline V lookup: CDR1 SGHKS, CDR2 YYEKEE (reference sequence). DNA of the CDR3: TGTGCCAGCAGCTTGGTGGTCAGAGAAGAGACCCAGTACTTC. This gives the protein CASSLVVREETQYF.

This clonotype was observed a few times. The CDR3 protein is CASSFDRELETQYF. The CDR3 DNA sequence: TGTGCCAGCAGTTTTGACAGGGAGTTGGAGACCCAGTACTTC. This sequence joins TRBV12-3 or TRBV12-4 and TRBJ2-5; 7 positions match TRBD1. CDR3 length equals 14 residues. V lost 3 bases, J lost 5 bases, and 6 bases stayed unmatched.

The chain joins TRBV12-3 or TRBV12-4 to TRBJ2-7; 7 positions match TRBD1. The CDR3 has 14 residues. V lost 5 bases and J lost 3; bases outside the gene matches: 7. CDR3 sequence reads: CASSPPGQYYEQYF. The CDR3 DNA is TGTGCCAGCAGTCCGCCGGGACAGTACTACGAGCAGTACTTC.

This clonotype was counted between two and nine times. The CDR3 nucleotides read TGCGCCAGCGAGAGGTCGGGGACCACAGATACGCAGTATTTT. Protein product: CASERSGTTDTQYF. The J gene is TRBJ2-3, the V gene TRBV5-1; D is tentatively TRBD1 or TRBD2 (5 bases each). This CDR3 has 14 residues. The germline V and J ends were trimmed by 7 bases and 2 bases, with 14 bases remaining between them. The germline CDR1 and CDR2 sequences are SGHRS and YFSETQ.

This chain joins TRBV5-1 and TRBJ2-3; D is uncertain. CDR1 is SGHRS and CDR2 is YFSETQ in the germline V gene. The CDR3 extends over 15 amino acids. Trimming cost V 0 bases and J 2 bases, with 10 bases left between them. CDR3 sequence (DNA): TGCGCCAGCAGCTTGGCGGGCCACTCCACAGATACGCAGTATTTT. Its translation: CASSLAGHSTDTQYF.

This clonotype was seen a single time. This chain uses TRBV6-6 with TRBJ2-3; the match to TRBD1 covers 7 bases. After removal of 1 base from V and 0 bases from J, the junction contained 7 bases not matched to a gene. This CDR3 contains 17 residues. In germline, CDR1 is MNHNY, CDR2 SVGAGI (reference sequence). In DNA form, the CDR3 reads TGTGCCAGCAGTTACTTCGGACAGGCCTCTAGCACAGATACGCAGTATTTT. This encodes CASSYFGQASSTDTQYF.

The CDR3 loop is CASSPFSGGASNEQFF. The CDR3 nucleotides are TGTGCCAGCAGTCCATTTAGCGGGGGGGCCAGCAATGAGCAGTTCTTC. The rearrangement joins TRBV6-4 to TRBJ2-1; 11 positions agree with TRBD2. With V trimmed by 5 bases and J by 6 bases, 9 bases remained unmatched. Germline lookup yields CDR1 MRHNA and CDR2 SNTAGT. The CDR3 runs 16 residues.

This clonotype turned up a few times. The rearrangement joins TRBV7-2 to TRBJ1-2; 7 positions agree with TRBD1. Germline CDR1 SGHTA, CDR2 FQGNSA. With 5 bases clipped from V and 4 bases from J, the junction kept 16 bases outside the gene matches. The CDR3 sequence is 17 residues long. CDR3 protein: CASSGGLGQRSSYGYTF. As DNA, the CDR3 is TGTGCCAGCAGCGGGGGCCTGGGACAGCGAAGCTCCTATGGCTACACCTTC.

The chain couples TRBV27 to TRBJ2-7, with D hard to call. The end of the DNA aligns better with TRBJ2-5, so the J call may be wrong. The CDR3 totals 13 residues. Germline V lookup: CDR1 MNHEY, CDR2 SMNVEV (reference sequence). Here the CDR3 DNA reads TGTGCCAGCAGTTTGACAAGGGAAGAGACCCAGTACTTC. It encodes CASSLTREETQYF.

The chain links TRBV6-5 to TRBJ1-3; no firm D call. Trimming cost V 1 base and J 3 bases, with 10 bases left between them. The CDR3 totals 15 residues. Germline values: CDR1 MNHEY, CDR2 SVGAGI. The CDR3 is CASSYLGGFGNTIYF. DNA for the CDR3: TGTGCCAGCAGTTACTTGGGCGGGTTTGGAAACACCATATATTTT.

This clonotype was detected only a few times. The chain has TRBV5-1 and TRBJ2-1; 8 bases fit TRBD2. The CDR3 spans 13 residues. With 5 bases clipped from V and 5 bases from J, the junction kept 3 bases outside the gene matches. Germline V lookup: CDR1 SGHRS, CDR2 YFSETQ. This CDR3 reads CASSRRGDNEQFF. Here the CDR3 DNA reads TGCGCCAGCAGTAGGCGGGGGGACAATGAGCAGTTCTTC.

This clonotype was counted only a few times. The gene calls are TRBV5-1 and TRBJ2-3, with TRBD1 as a possible D gene (6 bases). V was pared by 2 bases and J by 4 bases, with 14 bases between. Germline V gene sequence: CDR1 SGHRS, CDR2 YFSETQ. There are 15 residues in the CDR3. In nucleotides, the CDR3 is TGCGCCAGCAGCTTACAGGGAGCCTACCCAGATACGCAGTATTTT. The encoded protein is CASSLQGAYPDTQYF.

The gene calls are TRBV5-1 and TRBJ2-1, with 9 nucleotides matching TRBD2. Germline CDR1 SGHRS, CDR2 YFSETQ. This CDR3 is built from 16 residues. The junction had 1 base not matched to a gene; V was cut back by 0 bases and J by 0 bases. The CDR3 is CASSLGGGVSYNEQFF. The CDR3 DNA follows: TGCGCCAGCAGCTTGGGCGGGGGGGTCTCCTACAATGAGCAGTTCTTC.

On this clonotype itself: Being one base from a much bigger clone, this may be a read error. The chain carries TRBV20-1 and TRBJ2-1; D unresolved. V lost 3 bases and J 13 bases, leaving 19 bases between the germline ends. The length of the CDR3 is 13 residues. Germline V lookup: CDR1 DFQATT, CDR2 SNEGSKA (reference sequence). CDR3 in amino acids: CSASLYTEETQFF. In DNA form, the CDR3 reads TGCAGTGCTAGTTTGTACACAGAAGAGACCCAGTTCTTC.

The gene calls are TRBV4-1 and TRBJ2-2; TRBD1 is a possible D gene (5 bases). With 4 bases removed from V and 5 bases from J, the gap between germline ends came to 8 bases. The CDR3 totals 13 residues. Germline CDR1 is MGHRA and CDR2 is YSYEKL. This CDR3 is CASSPDRTGELFF. The CDR3 DNA reads TGCGCCAGCAGCCCTGACAGAACCGGGGAGCTGTTTTTT.

J is TRBJ2-5 and V is TRBV20-1; 7 bases are a match to TRBD2. The CDR3 length is 14 residues. Looked up from germline, CDR1 is DFQATT and CDR2 is SNEGSKA (reference sequence). V was clipped by 1 base and J by 2 bases; unmatched bases: 4. The chain's CDR3 is CSARAGGLQETQYF. The CDR3 DNA follows: TGCAGTGCTAGAGCGGGGGGTTTACAAGAGACCCAGTACTTC.